The clone carrying this T cell receptor (beta chain) appeared a single time. The table came from immunoSEQ multiplex PCR; TCRdb's copy has only in-frame clones and leaves some out. The repertoire holds hundreds of thousands of clones, with just under 90% as singletons. The study recruited people aged roughly 18 to 95 years across approximately 23 US areas. Clinical histories supplied by participants themselves formed the basis of cohort assignment. For recovered donors of Cohort 3, there were two negative PCRs, clearance, or symptom resolution. Germline CDR1 LNHDA, CDR2 SQIVND (reference sequence). V was pared by 5 bases and J by 2 bases, with 13 bases between. This CDR3 contains 15 residues. The sample is drawn from a study of blood T cell repertoires in COVID-19. Study-wide background: Samples came from the United States, Italy and Spain, spanning acute and convalescent COVID-19.

This clonotype originated in a woman in her thirties who had recovered from COVID-19. Material: PBMCs or T cells enriched from blood (not recorded which). The chain employs TRBV19 and TRBJ1-5; D is uncertain. CDR3 in amino acids: CASSPRSQGNQPQHF. The CDR3 nucleotides read TGTGCCAGTAGTCCCCGGTCTCAGGGCAATCAGCCCCAGCATTTT.